The source of this T cell receptor beta chain is a study of cytomegalovirus exposure and HLA in healthy donors. Trimming shortened V by 4 bases and J by 5 bases, and 38 bases separated the two germline ends. The germline V gene encodes CDR1 SGHVS and CDR2 FQNEAQ. CDR3 length: 22 amino acids. PCR amplification relied on 60 Vbeta primers (plus 13 Jbeta primers). Profiling relied on immunoSEQ multiplex PCR, and the TCRdb table lists in-frame clones only, not all of them. The sample has around 90,000 clones, 70% to 80% seen once. V is TRBV7-8 and J is TRBJ2-5; a weak D match, TRBD2 (7 bases). The sample taken for sequencing was PBMCs. The receptor was derived from a man aged 25 to 40 in good health and CMV-seronegative. Here the CDR3 DNA reads TGTGCCAGCAGCTCGATTAGAGGGGGTGAGGTCGCATTGGGAGGGAACTACGAGACCCAGTACTTC. Its translation: CASSSIRGGEVALGGNYETQYF.